This T cell receptor beta chain stems from a study of T cell responses to AZD1222 COVID-19 vaccine. Overall study findings and caveats: The repertoires were collected only after the peak T cell response.

With respect to this clone: Antigen specificity is unknown.

The CDR3 has 15 residues. Trimming took off 0 bases at V and 8 bases at J, with 17 bases between the two ends. Germline V gene data show CDR1 as SGHDT and CDR2 as YYEEEE. Clones were read by immunoSEQ multiplex PCR, and TCRdb kept only the in-frame ones, dropping some. The table records approximately 170,000 clones, 88% of them present only once. The source is an adult who received the AZD1222 COVID-19 vaccine. The source was peripheral blood, collected 28 days after the second AZD1222 dose. The J gene is TRBJ1-2, the V gene TRBV5-6, with TRBD1 as a possible D gene (5 bases). CDR3 coding DNA: TGTGCCAGCAGCTTGGCGCCGGGACTGAGGGAGGGCTACACCTTC. Amino acid sequence: CASSLAPGLREGYTF.